Included here is one T cell receptor (beta chain) sequence, with context. These data come from a study of blood T cell repertoires in COVID-19. Study summary: The United States, Italy and Spain provided the acute and convalescent COVID-19 samples. Nucleic acid was either cDNA or gDNA, and it came from T cells, B-cell-depleted T cells, or PBMCs.

In the study's own analysis: Nucleated cell counts were estimated from reference gene primer amplification. TCRdb's table, derived via immunoSEQ multiplex PCR, lists solely in-frame clones and lacks some. The V and J calls and clone size are taken from that table; D and trimming were inferred from the DNA. The sample holds fewer than 110,000 clones; 91% are singletons and the top ten take about 18%. The CDR3 contains 15 residues. CDR1 is MNHEY and CDR2 is SMNVEV in the germline V gene (reference sequence). Trimming removed 5 bases at V and 9 bases at J, with 17 bases between. The V and J genes are TRBV27 and TRBJ1-6, with unresolved D. The sequence derives from a man between 45 and 60 years old with acute or convalescent COVID-19. Sequenced sample: peripheral blood. CDR3 DNA: TGTGCCAGCAGTGATCTACAGATTCCACGTTCACCCCTCCACTTT. It specifies CASSDLQIPRSPLHF.